Presented here are 20 T cell receptor beta chains from one specimen sequenced in a study of blood T cell repertoires in COVID-19. Clones were read by immunoSEQ multiplex PCR, and TCRdb kept only the in-frame ones, dropping some. The table lists approximately 240,000 clones, around 90% of them singletons. Source material: peripheral blood. The origin of the receptors is a man aged 25-45 years with COVID-19, enrolled during active disease.

As for this clone: Other DNA sequences of this sample code for an identical CDR3. The chain is built from TRBV5-1 and TRBJ2-3; 13 bases are shared with TRBD2. The trim removed 4 bases at V and 5 bases at J, leaving 7 bases unmatched. CDR3 length: 16 residues. From germline, CDR1 is SGHRS and CDR2 YFSETQ. CDR3 region: CASSRTSGGAEDTQYF. CDR3 in DNA: TGCGCCAGCAGCCGTACTAGCGGGGGGGCAGAAGATACGCAGTATTTT.

This chain connects TRBV6-1 to TRBJ2-1; 9 nucleotides line up with TRBD2. Germline V lookup: CDR1 MNHNS, CDR2 SASEGT. J was trimmed by 14 bases and V by 0 bases; bases with no gene match: 11. The CDR3 runs 15 residues. The CDR3 protein is CASSEAGRGGQWKFF. The CDR3 coding sequence is TGTGCCAGCAGTGAAGCTGGGCGGGGGGGCCAATGGAAGTTCTTC.

The gene calls are TRBV2 and TRBJ1-5, with D tentatively TRBD1 (6 bases). Germline CDR1 is SNHLY and CDR2 is FYNNEI. V shed 6 bases and J shed 4 bases, with 16 bases lying between them. The CDR3 runs 15 residues. CDR3 coding DNA: TGTGCCAGCAGACGAACGGACAGCATAAATCAGCCCCAGCATTTT. As protein: CASRRTDSINQPQHF.

The V and J genes are TRBV10-3 and TRBJ2-7; TRBD2 matches 9 bases. The J segment lost 1 base and the V segment lost 4 bases, leaving 14 bases of the junction unmatched. Germline CDR1 is ENHRY and CDR2 is SYGVKD. The CDR3 is 18 residues long. CDR3 nucleotide sequence: TGTGCCATCAGTGCCTCCCTAGCGGGGCCACAAAGGTCCTACGAGCAGTACTTC. Amino acid sequence: CAISASLAGPQRSYEQYF.

In nucleotides, the CDR3 is TGTGCCAGCAGCGGCCGCCGGGACAGCGAGCAGTACTTC. This sequence encodes CASSGRRDSEQYF. The chain recombines TRBV13 with TRBJ2-7; 7 positions agree with TRBD1. Germline CDR1 PRHDT, CDR2 FYEKMQ (reference sequence). CDR3 size: 13 residues. With V trimmed by 5 bases and J by 6 bases, 7 bases remained unmatched.

This clone was counted once. The J gene is TRBJ2-1, the V gene TRBV4-2, with 9 bases matching TRBD2. Germline V gives CDR1 LGHNA, CDR2 YNFKEQ. CDR3 size: 14 residues. Trimming took 0 bases from V and 15 from J; bases not matched to a gene: 9. The chain's CDR3 is CASSQESSGASRFF. The CDR3 DNA reads TGTGCCAGCAGCCAAGAGTCTAGCGGGGCCTCTCGGTTCTTC.

This clone has a single count. The chain is built from TRBV7-3 and TRBJ2-1; 10 positions match TRBD2. Germline trimming cut 5 bases from V and 2 bases from J; bases unmatched to any gene: 3. Germline loops: CDR1 SGHTA, CDR2 FQGTGA. CDR3 length: 15 amino acids. DNA of the CDR3: TGTGCCAGCAGCCCGAGCGGGGGGGCCTACAATGAGCAGTTCTTC. The encoded protein is CASSPSGGAYNEQFF. The variable domain in full, completed from reference TRBV7-3 and TRBJ2-1, reads GAGVSQTPSNKVTEKGKYVELRCDPISGHTALYWYRQSLGQGPEFLIYFQGTGAADDSGLPNDRFFAVRPEGSVSTLKIQRTERGDSAVYLCASSPSGGAYNEQFFGPGTRLTVL.

The chain links TRBV11-2 to TRBJ2-7; tentatively, D is TRBD2 (6 bases). The germline V and J ends were trimmed by 5 bases and 0 bases, with 17 bases remaining between them. The CDR3 runs 16 residues. The germline V gene has CDR1 SGHAT and CDR2 FQNNGV. The CDR3 here is CASSPTTSLSSYEQYF. CDR3 in DNA: TGTGCCAGCAGCCCCACGACTAGTCTAAGCTCCTACGAGCAGTACTTC.

A note on this clone: Its ends do not fully match the called genes, so a read error is possible. The rearrangement joins TRBV11-2 to TRBJ2-7; D gene ambiguous. The germline gives CDR1 SGHAT, CDR2 FQNNGV. The CDR3 runs to 12 residues. For the CDR3, the DNA is TGTGCCAGCAGCTTACCTACTCAGGCTCTGACGTTC. It translates to CASSLPTQALTF.

The chain recombines TRBV3-1 (or the pseudogene TRBV3-2) with TRBJ2-1, with 10 positions matching TRBD1. This CDR3 has 15 amino acids. Germline V gene data show CDR1 as LGHDT and CDR2 as YNNKEL (reference sequence). The V segment lost 8 bases and the J segment 4 bases; nucleotides outside the gene matches: 8. CDR3 amino acids: CASEGRDRGYNEQFF. In DNA, the CDR3 is TGTGCCAGCGAAGGACGGGACAGGGGATACAATGAGCAGTTCTTC.

The chain uses TRBV11-3 and TRBJ2-7; the match to TRBD1 covers 7 bases. From germline, CDR1 is SGHNT and CDR2 YENEEA. V lost 4 bases and J lost 1; bases outside the gene matches: 7. CDR3 size: 15 residues. The DNA for the CDR3 is TGTGCCAGCAGCTCGGGACAGCCAAGTTCCTACGAGCAGTACTTC. It yields the protein CASSSGQPSSYEQYF.

The rearrangement uses TRBV6-5 and TRBJ1-2; 7 bases are shared with TRBD1. V gave up 6 bases and J gave up 8 bases; unmatched junction bases: 6. This CDR3 contains 12 residues. Germline V CDR1 and CDR2: MNHEY, SVGAGI. The CDR3 DNA reads TGTGCCAGCAGCCAGGACAGGTGGGGCTACACCTTC. Its protein product is CASSQDRWGYTF.

The chain joins TRBV27 to TRBJ2-5, with a possible D match to TRBD2 (7 bases). Trimming pared 3 bases from V and 4 bases from J, leaving 15 bases between. Germline CDR1 is MNHEY and CDR2 is SMNVEV (reference sequence). The CDR3 covers 15 residues. CDR3 coding DNA: TGTGCCAGCAGTTTCCTGGGGGGGGCGGGAGAGACCCAGTACTTC. Translation gives CASSFLGGAGETQYF.

The rearrangement joins TRBV5-1 to TRBJ1-1, with D perhaps TRBD1 (5 bases). Germline V gene data show CDR1 as SGHRS and CDR2 as YFSETQ. The ends were cut back, 10 bases at V and 2 bases at J, with 15 bases in the middle. The CDR3 spans 13 residues. In nucleotides, the CDR3 is TGCGCCTCCTCGGGGGATTTTAACACTGAAGCTTTCTTT. As protein: CASSGDFNTEAFF.

The V and J genes are TRBV2 and TRBJ2-7; 8 positions match TRBD1. In germline, CDR1 is SNHLY, CDR2 FYNNEI. V lost 6 bases, J lost 6 bases, and 13 bases stayed unmatched. The CDR3 extends over 15 amino acids. CDR3 nucleotide sequence: TGTGCCAGCAGAATAACAGGGGGGACAGACGGCGAGCAGTACTTC. Translating it yields CASRITGGTDGEQYF.

This clone is a singleton in its sample. The V and J genes are TRBV30 and TRBJ2-5; 10 nucleotides agree with TRBD2. The CDR3 has 14 amino acids. V shed 4 bases and J 5 bases; nucleotides not matched to a gene: 7. Germline lookup yields CDR1 GTSNPN and CDR2 SVGIG (reference sequence). The CDR3 reads CAWNILAGYETQYF. CDR3 in DNA: TGTGCCTGGAACATACTAGCGGGGTACGAGACCCAGTACTTC.

The chain is built from TRBV7-9 and TRBJ1-1, with D hard to call. The CDR3 totals 16 residues. V lost 2 bases, J lost 1 base, and 14 bases lay in between. CDR1 and CDR2 (germline): SEHNR, FQNEAQ (reference sequence). CDR3 residues: CASSLSGAFGNTEAFF. Written as DNA, the CDR3 is TGTGCCAGCAGCTTATCGGGAGCATTTGGGAACACTGAAGCTTTCTTT.

This clone appeared once. The gene calls are TRBV5-1 and TRBJ1-2; D is uncertain. Germline lookup yields CDR1 SGHRS and CDR2 YFSETQ. V shed 0 bases and J shed 8 bases, with 8 bases lying between them. The CDR3 contains 12 residues. Here the CDR3 reads CASSLDGEGYTF. The CDR3 nucleotides read TGCGCCAGCAGCTTGGACGGGGAAGGCTACACCTTC. Full variable domain (remainder filled in from reference TRBV5-1 and TRBJ1-2): KAGVTQTPRYLIKTRGQQVTLSCSPISGHRSVSWYQQTPGQGLQFLFEYFSETQRNKGNFPGRFSGRQFSNSRSEMNVSTLELGDSALYLCASSLDGEGYTFGSGTRLTVV.

The rearrangement joins TRBV27 to TRBJ1-1; D is perhaps TRBD1 (5 bases). The CDR3 runs to 17 residues. Germline loops: CDR1 MNHEY, CDR2 SMNVEV (reference sequence). Trimming stripped 2 bases from V and 3 bases from J, with 19 bases between. CDR3 in amino acids: CASSLGRGRGPHTEAFF. CDR3 DNA sequence: TGTGCCAGCAGTTTAGGGCGGGGAAGGGGACCTCACACTGAAGCTTTCTTT.

The rearrangement links TRBV3-1 (or the pseudogene TRBV3-2) to TRBJ2-5; a weak D match, TRBD2 (5 bases). This CDR3 has 15 amino acids. Germline assignment: CDR1 LGHDT and CDR2 YNNKEL (reference sequence). V was clipped by 4 bases and J by 1 base, with 13 bases between them. The CDR3 coding sequence is TGTGCCAGCAGCCTAAGAGGGTCTCTCCAAGAGACCCAGTACTTC. Protein sequence: CASSLRGSLQETQYF.